This T cell receptor beta chain was profiled in a study of CD8 T cells in ankylosing spondylitis (dated by TCRdb to about 2017). For the study in its entirety: The study profiled T cell receptor beta repertoires in healthy donors and ankylosing spondylitis patients to find disease-linked TCR variants. The whole study cohort included 90 to 120 healthy donors and roughly 24 ankylosing spondylitis patients. Peripheral blood was sampled, and synovial fluid was additionally collected from ankylosing spondylitis patients.

At least ten counts were recorded for this clonotype. Its antigen is still unknown. No much larger clone exists at a distance of one base, and base qualities are not known. The paper's findings and limits, for the study overall: A CD8+ phenotype was shown by the disease-linked clones, which were found at relatively low frequencies in peripheral blood. A TCR beta motif made up of several highly homologous amino acid variants appeared to be characteristic of blood from ankylosing spondylitis patients. The disease-linked clones were reported as significantly enriched in matched synovial fluid samples from ankylosing spondylitis patients. Some motif variants had previously been reported in the synovial fluid and blood of reactive arthritis patients, which suggests shared mechanisms of disease initiation.

The sequencer listed for this sample is Illumina HiSeq 2500. Quantitative 5'-RACE with molecular barcodes was used to prepare TCR beta libraries. The authors' analysis ran thus. Disease-linked TCR variants were identified with a new computational method built on a probabilistic model of VDJ rearrangement. The public reads were quality trimmed at Q25 with fastp and then assembled into clones with MiXCR by TCRdb, keeping productive beta chains. When rows share a CDR3 protein, they turn into one entry using the most common DNA and genes. These V and J calls are TCRdb output, not the study's own analysis. A total of about 230,000 distinct CDR3 sequences appear in this sample, approximately 7.6% of them only once. Jointly, the top ten make up around 4.8% of the sample. From a lookup of the germline V gene, CDR1 and CDR2 are MNHEY and SVGAGI. Between the V and J ends, shortened by 2 bases and 0 bases respectively, the junction contains 11 bases. From the cysteine through the phenylalanine, the CDR3 covers 15 amino acids. Solely the CDR3 DNA is kept, with 45 bases framed from the first base.

The source is a female donor with ankylosing spondylitis or in good health (not recorded which). Specimen: blood, either unsorted or a sorted T cell fraction (not recorded which). The chain employs TRBV6-5 and TRBJ2-7, with no reliable assignment of the D segment. The CDR3 protein is CASSYATHGSYEQYF. The sequence in DNA is TGTGCCAGCAGTTACGCGACCCACGGCTCCTACGAGCAGTACTTC.